This T cell receptor beta chain was captured in a study of T-cell reconstitution after alpha-beta-depleted transplantation in children. Unique molecular identifiers tagged the TCRbeta library. TCRdb analysed the PCR reads with MiXCR anew, one entry per CDR3 protein. Altogether tens of thousands of distinct CDR3 sequences are present, around 9.2% being singletons, with the ten largest covering roughly a quarter. This clonotype turned up a few times. Its target is unknown. Study outcomes and limitations: T-cell counts and diversity at one year following transplant were attributed mainly to newly produced T cells. From surviving recipient T cells and thymic progenitors came the high day-60 TCRbeta diversity observed in some patients. It was reported that alpha-beta T cells came from several hundred expanded graft clones (about two months after transplant).

The length of the CDR3 is 15 residues. CDR1 DFQATT and CDR2 SNEGSKA come from the germline V gene (reference sequence). The V gene lost 1 base and the J gene lost 2 bases, with 14 bases spanning the gap. The TCR was taken from a male patient aged 2-15 years who had a stem cell transplant for chronic granulomatous disease, so the T cells may come from the graft donor. V and J are TRBV20-1 and TRBJ1-1, with D uncertain. This specimen consisted of PBMCs, mostly from graft donor cells, obtained 60 days after TCRalphabeta/CD19-depleted stem cell transplant. CDR3 residues: CSARVRRALNTEAFF. The CDR3 DNA reads as TGCAGTGCTAGAGTACGGAGGGCCCTCAACACTGAAGCTTTCTTT.